These 32 T cell receptor beta chains came from one sample sequenced in a study of response to subunit inactivated influenza vaccine. MiXCR was run by TCRdb on the RT-PCR reads, yielding one entry per CDR3 protein. Here the sample spans about 520,000 distinct CDR3 sequences, around 7.7% being singletons. This sample comprised PBMCs from blood, obtained roughly 24 months after vaccination. These receptors all come from a man aged 50 to 69 who received an inactivated influenza vaccine.

The table lists this clonotype with a few counts. The chain links TRBV20-1 to TRBJ2-2; D is ambiguous. Between the trimmed V and J ends, which lost 6 bases and 4 bases, there was a span of 9 bases. Germline-derived CDR1 and CDR2 are DFQATT and SNEGSKA (reference sequence). The CDR3 length is 12 residues. The CDR3 nucleotides are TGCAGTGCCTGGACGGTCACCGGGGAGCTGTTTTTT. As protein: CSAWTVTGELFF.

This clonotype has a count of ten or more. One junction end does not reproduce the germline sequence, and a read error may be involved. The rearrangement links TRBV5-1 to TRBJ2-1; 8 nucleotides match TRBD1. Germline CDR1 SGHRS, CDR2 YFSETQ. The CDR3 loop spans 14 amino acids. CDR3 residues: CAGRLQGASGEQFF. The CDR3 nucleotides read TGCGCCGGCAGGCTTCAGGGGGCCTCGGGTGAGCAGTTCTTC.

A few counts support this clonotype. The chain has TRBV7-3 and TRBJ2-3; no clear D gene. Germline V lookup: CDR1 SGHTA, CDR2 FQGTGA. The CDR3 totals 14 residues. V lost 2 bases and J 3 bases, leaving 9 bases between the germline ends. CDR3 sequence reads: CASSLPMYTDTQYF. The CDR3 region has the DNA TGTGCCAGCAGCTTACCGATGTATACAGATACGCAGTATTTT. The variable domain in full, completed from reference TRBV7-3 and TRBJ2-3, reads GAGVSQTPSNKVTEKGKYVELRCDPISGHTALYWYRQSLGQGPEFLIYFQGTGAADDSGLPNDRFFAVRPEGSVSTLKIQRTERGDSAVYLCASSLPMYTDTQYFGPGTRLTVL.

The chain combines TRBV7-2 with TRBJ2-3; D is unresolved. Trimming took 5 bases from V and 1 from J, leaving 19 bases between them. Germline CDR1 and CDR2: SGHTA and FQGNSA. This CDR3 region has 17 residues. The CDR3 DNA follows: TGTGCCAGCAGCCAAAGATTCGCAGGTTCGGGCACAGATACGCAGTATTTT. Translated: CASSQRFAGSGTDTQYF.

V gene TRBV20-1 combines with J gene TRBJ1-3; D call uncertain. V was pared by 4 bases and J by 4 bases, with 8 bases between. CDR1 DFQATT and CDR2 SNEGSKA come from the germline V gene (reference sequence). The CDR3 is 12 amino acids. The CDR3 spells CSATPSGNTIYF. DNA for the CDR3: TGCAGTGCTACCCCCTCCGGAAACACCATATATTTT.

This clonotype was observed many times. J is TRBJ1-6 and V is TRBV28; no definite D call. CDR3 length equals 16 residues. V was trimmed by 5 bases and J by 6 bases, leaving 17 bases between them. The germline gives CDR1 MDHEN, CDR2 SYDVKM. The CDR3 loop is CASSRPGTNVNSPLHF. Here the CDR3 DNA reads TGTGCCAGCAGTCGACCGGGAACAAACGTTAATTCACCCCTCCACTTT.

The CDR3 DNA reads TGTGCCAGCAGCTTATTTTGGGTTCTGGACACCGGGGAGCTGTTTTTT. It translates to CASSLFWVLDTGELFF. The chain employs TRBV7-9 and TRBJ2-2; D call uncertain. Trimming removed 2 bases at V and 3 bases at J, with 13 bases between. The CDR3 loop spans 16 amino acids. The germline gives CDR1 SEHNR, CDR2 FQNEAQ (reference sequence).

The V gene is TRBV28, the J gene TRBJ2-7, with D maybe TRBD2 (5 bases). The V gene lost 6 bases and the J gene lost 1 base, with 10 bases spanning the gap. The CDR3 is made up of 13 amino acids. CDR1 and CDR2 from the germline V gene are MDHEN and SYDVKM. Here the CDR3 reads CASRIPGSYEQYF. CDR3 in DNA: TGTGCCAGCAGGATACCGGGATCCTACGAGCAGTACTTC.

V and J are TRBV2 and TRBJ2-5; 10 bases align to TRBD2. Germline V gene lookup returns CDR1 SNHLY and CDR2 FYNNEI. The V gene end was trimmed by 8 bases and the J gene end by 5 bases; junction bases not matched to a gene: 8. The CDR3 covers 14 residues. The CDR3 sequence: CASQDLAGVETQYF. CDR3 coding DNA: TGTGCCAGCCAAGATCTAGCGGGGGTTGAGACCCAGTACTTC.

V gene TRBV5-1 combines with J gene TRBJ2-2, with TRBD1 matching over 7 bases. The CDR3 totals 15 residues. Trimming took 3 bases from V and 3 from J; bases not matched to a gene: 5. CDR1 is SGHRS and CDR2 is YFSETQ in the germline V gene. CDR3 residues: CASSSGQLDTGELFF. The DNA of the CDR3 is TGCGCCAGCAGCTCGGGACAGCTGGACACCGGGGAGCTGTTTTTT.

This chain links TRBV4-3 with TRBJ2-3; 7 nucleotides line up with TRBD2. Germline V gene data show CDR1 as LGHNA and CDR2 as YSLEER. This CDR3 is 17 amino acids long. V shed 0 bases, J shed 6 bases, and the junction held 12 bases outside the gene matches. The CDR3 loop is CASSQDPRTRGWDTQYF. The DNA of the CDR3 is TGCGCCAGCAGCCAAGATCCCCGGACTAGGGGTTGGGATACGCAGTATTTT.

This sequence joins TRBV29-1 and TRBJ2-5, with D possibly matching TRBD2 (5 bases). The V gene lost 4 bases and the J gene lost 0 bases, with 12 bases spanning the gap. Germline V CDR1 and CDR2: SQVTM, ANQGSEA. This CDR3 has 14 amino acids. This chain's CDR3 is CSVVRELYQETQYF. CDR3 sequence (DNA): TGCAGCGTTGTTAGGGAGTTGTACCAAGAGACCCAGTACTTC. The whole variable domain, remainder taken from reference TRBV29-1 and TRBJ2-5, is SAVISQKPSRDICQRGTSLTIQCQVDSQVTMMFWYRQQPGQSLTLIATANQGSEATYESGFVIDKFPISRPNLTFSTLTVSNMSPEDSSIYLCSVVRELYQETQYFGPGTRLLVL.

This clonotype was observed a few times. The chain joins TRBV20-1 to TRBJ2-7; TRBD2 matches at 10 bases. This CDR3 is built from 19 residues. Germline V lookup: CDR1 DFQATT, CDR2 SNEGSKA (reference sequence). V shed 1 base, J shed 3 bases, and the junction held 18 bases outside the gene matches. CDR3 loop: CSARASETKSGRVFYEQYF. The CDR3 nucleotides are TGCAGTGCTAGAGCATCCGAGACAAAGAGCGGGAGGGTGTTCTACGAGCAGTACTTC.

This clonotype was picked up a small number of times. The chain combines TRBV20-1 with TRBJ2-7, with D perhaps matching TRBD2 (6 bases). The germline gives CDR1 DFQATT, CDR2 SNEGSKA (reference sequence). V was cut by 6 bases and J by 1 base, with 16 bases left in between. This CDR3 comprises 14 residues. CDR3: CSAQLAGSSYEQYF. The CDR3 nucleotides are TGCAGTGCCCAACTTGCCGGGAGTTCCTACGAGCAGTACTTC.

This clonotype was detected only a few times. The chain uses TRBV10-3 and TRBJ2-3; 9 bases line up with TRBD2. Germline CDR1 ENHRY, CDR2 SYGVKD. CDR3 length: 13 residues. V lost 9 bases, J lost 2 bases, and 3 bases stayed unmatched. CDR3 protein: CAITSGFTDTQYF. CDR3 DNA: TGTGCCATTACTAGCGGGTTCACAGATACGCAGTATTTT.

In this sample, this clonotype turned up many times. The chain carries TRBV20-1 and TRBJ2-2; D not resolved. Germline CDR1 is DFQATT and CDR2 is SNEGSKA (reference sequence). The germline V and J ends were trimmed by 0 bases and 10 bases, with 6 bases remaining between them. This CDR3 has 11 residues. The CDR3, as DNA: TGCAGTGCTAGAGATGGGAAGGAGCTGTTTTTT. Amino acids: CSARDGKELFF.

Many counts were recorded for this clonotype. V is TRBV5-5 and J is TRBJ1-1, with 10 bases identical to TRBD1. CDR1 SGHKS and CDR2 YYEKEE come from the germline V gene (reference sequence). After removal of 4 bases from V and 0 bases from J, the junction contained 12 bases not matched to a gene. The CDR3 loop spans 18 amino acids. This chain's CDR3 is CASSTNARTGGMNTEAFF. DNA for the CDR3: TGTGCCAGCAGCACCAATGCCCGGACAGGGGGGATGAACACTGAAGCTTTCTTT.

This clonotype was seen repeatedly, ten times or more. CDR3 DNA: TGCAGTGCTATCCAGGTGGGGGACTTCCAAGAGACCCAGTACTTC. Translated: CSAIQVGDFQETQYF. V is TRBV20-1 and J is TRBJ2-5, with D possibly being TRBD2 (6 bases). Germline CDR1 and CDR2: DFQATT and SNEGSKA (reference sequence). V lost 4 bases, J lost 1 base, and 16 bases lay in between. The CDR3 sequence is 15 residues long.

The chain combines TRBV7-9 with TRBJ2-3, with 15 bases fitting TRBD2. This CDR3 is built from 17 residues. Germline CDR1 and CDR2: SEHNR and FQNEAQ (reference sequence). V shed 5 bases, J shed 2 bases, and the junction held 5 bases outside the gene matches. This CDR3 reads CASSPGTSGGSTDTQYF. As DNA, the CDR3 is TGTGCCAGCAGCCCGGGGACTAGCGGGGGGTCCACAGATACGCAGTATTTT.

The chain couples TRBV20-1 to TRBJ1-2; TRBD1 aligns across 9 bases. V lost 6 bases to trimming and J lost 2 bases; unmatched junction nucleotides: 4. The CDR3 runs to 13 residues. Germline assignment: CDR1 DFQATT and CDR2 SNEGSKA (reference sequence). The CDR3, as DNA: TGCAGTGCAAGGACAGGGGTAAACTATGGCTACACCTTC. Its translation: CSARTGVNYGYTF.

The J gene is TRBJ2-3, the V gene TRBV20-1; D may be TRBD2 (6 bases). V was shortened by 2 bases and J by 2 bases, with 14 bases between the two germline ends. The CDR3 covers 15 residues. Looked up from germline, CDR1 is DFQATT and CDR2 is SNEGSKA (reference sequence). This chain's CDR3 is CSARRGAGDTDTQYF. DNA of the CDR3: TGCAGTGCTAGAAGGGGAGCGGGTGACACAGATACGCAGTATTTT.

There are a few counts of this clonotype. V is TRBV28 and J is TRBJ2-7; a weak D match, TRBD1 (6 bases). CDR3 size: 14 residues. In germline, CDR1 is MDHEN, CDR2 SYDVKM. V lost 5 bases and J 5 bases, leaving 16 bases between the germline ends. CDR3 in DNA: TGTGCCAGCAGTCCCCCCCAAACAGGGAACGAGCAGTACTTC. The encoded protein is CASSPPQTGNEQYF.

Concerning this clonotype: Here the CDR3 omits its conserved ending phenylalanine or tryptophan, so a read error is the likely source. The chain carries TRBV20-1 and TRBJ2-7, with D tentatively TRBD2 (6 bases). Germline V CDR1 and CDR2: DFQATT, SNEGSKA (reference sequence). The CDR3 has 13 amino acids. V was clipped by 3 bases and J by 1 base, with 10 bases between them. CDR3 protein: CSASGRGSYEQYS. CDR3 coding DNA: TGCAGTGCTAGCGGGAGAGGTTCCTACGAGCAGTACTCC.

Only a few counts were recorded for this clonotype. The chain has TRBV29-1 and TRBJ1-2, with a weak D call TRBD1 (6 bases). The V end lost 0 bases, the J end lost 2 bases, and 7 bases lay between the germline ends. This CDR3 has 13 residues. CDR1 and CDR2 (germline): SQVTM, ANQGSEA. CDR3 sequence reads: CSVEDGQNYGYTF. CDR3 bases: TGCAGCGTTGAAGACGGACAGAACTATGGCTACACCTTC.

The gene calls are TRBV25-1 and TRBJ2-2, with 10 bases aligning to TRBD2. V gave up 4 bases and J gave up 1 base; unmatched junction bases: 0. CDR1 MGHDK and CDR2 SYGVNS come from the germline V gene. The CDR3 is 15 residues long. Here the CDR3 DNA reads TGTGCCAGCAGTGGGACTAGCGGGAACACCGGGGAGCTGTTTTTT. Translating gives CASSGTSGNTGELFF.

This clonotype was found a few times. This rearrangement joins TRBV10-3 to TRBJ1-2; tentatively, D is TRBD1 (6 bases). The CDR3 runs 14 residues. Germline V gene data show CDR1 as ENHRY and CDR2 as SYGVKD. V was clipped by 10 bases and J by 1 base, with 16 bases between them. The CDR3 DNA reads TGTGCCACGGGGATGCGGGACAATAACTATGGCTACACCTTC. Translated: CATGMRDNNYGYTF.

This clonotype turned up a few times. This chain uses TRBV20-1 with TRBJ2-1, with TRBD2 identical over 16 bases. CDR1 and CDR2 from the germline V gene are DFQATT and SNEGSKA (reference sequence). V gave up 2 bases and J gave up 1 base; unmatched junction bases: 8. There are 19 residues in the CDR3. CDR3 sequence (DNA): TGCAGTGCTAGACCCCAGAGGGGACTAGCGGGAGGGTCCTACAATGAGCAGTTCTTC. Translation gives CSARPQRGLAGGSYNEQFF.

This clonotype was observed at least ten times. This sequence joins TRBV20-1 and TRBJ2-7; no clear D gene. Looked up from germline, CDR1 is DFQATT and CDR2 is SNEGSKA (reference sequence). The CDR3 has 13 residues. V lost 5 bases to trimming and J lost 1 base, with 12 bases between them. This CDR3 is CSAALTGSYEQYF. CDR3 DNA sequence: TGCAGTGCTGCCTTGACCGGATCCTACGAGCAGTACTTC.

The chain is built from TRBV20-1 and TRBJ2-2; 8 positions match TRBD1. The J segment lost 2 bases and the V segment lost 0 bases, leaving 8 bases of the junction unmatched. Germline-derived CDR1 and CDR2 are DFQATT and SNEGSKA (reference sequence). This CDR3 is built from 17 residues. The CDR3 is CSARDLLQGANTGELFF. The CDR3 region has the DNA TGCAGTGCTAGAGATCTCCTGCAGGGGGCTAACACCGGGGAGCTGTTTTTT.

This clonotype was observed at least ten times. This chain connects TRBV5-1 to TRBJ2-4; D call uncertain. The CDR3 length is 16 residues. Per germline, CDR1 SGHRS and CDR2 YFSETQ. Trimming took 2 bases from V and 0 from J, leaving 12 bases between them. The CDR3 region has the DNA TGCGCCAGCAGCTTCAATAGAGATCTAGCCAAAAACATTCAGTACTTC. It translates to CASSFNRDLAKNIQYF.

This clonotype was seen only a few times. The rearrangement joins TRBV20-1 to TRBJ2-7; D is possibly TRBD1 (6 bases). Germline lookup yields CDR1 DFQATT and CDR2 SNEGSKA (reference sequence). The CDR3 loop spans 15 amino acids. V was shortened by 3 bases and J by 6 bases, with 21 bases between the two germline ends. CDR3 amino acids: CSARAGTPGAFEQYF. The CDR3 DNA reads as TGCAGTGCTAGGGCCGGGACACCCGGGGCTTTCGAGCAGTACTTC.

The J gene is TRBJ1-2, the V gene TRBV4-1, with a weak D call TRBD1 (6 bases). This CDR3 has 14 amino acids. V lost 2 bases, J lost 7 bases, and 14 bases lay in between. Germline CDR1 is MGHRA and CDR2 is YSYEKL. CDR3 DNA: TGCGCCAGCAGCCAACCAACAGGGTCCGGTGGCTACACCTTC. Translated: CASSQPTGSGGYTF.